Each of the 10 T cell receptor beta chains below was sequenced from the same sample in a study of shared clonotypes between healthy human individuals. Method: immunoSEQ multiplex PCR; TCRdb's copy keeps in-frame clones and lacks some. The profile covers hundreds of thousands of clones, with roughly 72% appearing a single time and around 12% taken by the ten largest. Sequenced: PBMCs. These receptors were collected from a woman aged 40 to 50 in good health. Some clones in this sample may be carry-over from other donors' samples.

In its sample, this clone was seen once. V usage is TRBV28 and J usage is TRBJ1-1; D gene ambiguous. Germline assignment: CDR1 MDHEN and CDR2 SYDVKM. The V gene lost 5 bases and the J gene lost 3 bases, with 10 bases spanning the gap. CDR3 length equals 13 residues. The CDR3 protein is CASSRVVHTEAFF. CDR3 nucleotide sequence: TGTGCCAGCAGTCGCGTAGTACACACTGAAGCTTTCTTT.

The chain combines TRBV30 with TRBJ1-2, with 10 bases identical to TRBD1. V lost 2 bases and J lost 7; bases outside the gene matches: 4. The CDR3 runs to 13 residues. Germline values: CDR1 GTSNPN, CDR2 SVGIG (reference sequence). The DNA for the CDR3 is TGTGCCTGGAGTACGACAGGGGGCAGTGGCTACACCTTC. This encodes CAWSTTGGSGYTF.

In this sample, this clone turned up a few times. This chain joins TRBV30 and TRBJ1-2; the match to TRBD1 covers 7 bases. The CDR3 has 12 amino acids. From germline, CDR1 is GTSNPN and CDR2 SVGIG (reference sequence). With V trimmed by 1 base and J by 7 bases, 3 bases remained unmatched. The DNA for the CDR3 is TGTGCCTGGAGTGGGGACAGACGTGGCTACACCTTC. Encoded protein: CAWSGDRRGYTF.

This clone was observed once. This chain joins TRBV2 and TRBJ2-5; TRBD2 aligns across 13 bases. The germline V gene encodes CDR1 SNHLY and CDR2 FYNNEI. This CDR3 region has 15 residues. V trimming: 7 bases; J trimming: 7 bases; junction bases outside the gene matches: 9. CDR3 sequence reads: CASTIGLAGDGTQYF. CDR3 nucleotides: TGTGCCAGCACTATTGGACTAGCGGGAGACGGGACCCAGTACTTC.

To note about this clone: A read error is likely here: a far larger clone is one base away. This chain connects TRBV7-2 to TRBJ1-5; D is unresolved. This CDR3 comprises 13 residues. Looked up from germline, CDR1 is SGHTA and CDR2 is FQGNSA. V gave up 6 bases and J gave up 0 bases, with 6 bases separating them. CDR3 coding DNA: TGTGCCAGCAGAAGGGATAGCAATCAGCCCCAGCATTTT. It yields the protein CASRRDSNQPQHF.

As concerns this clone: One end of the junction fails to match germline, which may point to a read error. The DNA for the CDR3 is TGTGCCAGCAGCTTGAGGAGCTACGAGCAGTACTTC. It encodes CASSLRSYEQYF. This rearrangement joins TRBV5-1 to TRBJ2-7; D ambiguous. The CDR3 covers 12 residues. CDR1 and CDR2 (germline): SGHRS, YFSETQ.

The chain links TRBV7-2 to TRBJ2-1; 11 nucleotides agree with TRBD2. Looked up from germline, CDR1 is SGHTA and CDR2 is FQGNSA. V dropped 5 bases and J dropped 8; count of bases not matched to a gene: 8. This CDR3 has 15 residues. The DNA of the CDR3 is TGTGCCAGCAGCCCGACTAGCGGGGTTACTGATGAGCAGTTCTTC. Translating it yields CASSPTSGVTDEQFF.

The chain couples TRBV7-2 to TRBJ1-1; 8 bases are shared with TRBD1. Trimming took 4 bases from V and 5 from J; bases not matched to a gene: 6. Germline V lookup: CDR1 SGHTA, CDR2 FQGNSA. The CDR3 runs 14 residues. The CDR3 loop reads CASSSTGGRTEAFF. In DNA form, the CDR3 reads TGTGCCAGCAGCTCAACAGGGGGTCGAACTGAAGCTTTCTTT. Full variable domain (remainder filled in from reference TRBV7-2 and TRBJ1-1): GAGVSQSPSNKVTEKGKDVELRCDPISGHTALYWYRQSLGQGLEFLIYFQGNSAPDKSGLPSDRFSAERTGGSVSTLTIQRTQQEDSAVYLCASSSTGGRTEAFFGQGTRLTVV.

This clone was counted a few times. The chain links TRBV2 to TRBJ1-3, with D possibly being TRBD1 (6 bases). V was clipped by 5 bases and J by 2 bases, with 16 bases between them. Germline V gives CDR1 SNHLY, CDR2 FYNNEI. This CDR3 contains 16 residues. The CDR3 protein is CASSPQGSLTGNTIYF. The CDR3 DNA follows: TGTGCCAGCAGTCCCCAGGGGAGTCTCACTGGAAACACCATATATTTT.

This clone was seen a few times. Different DNA sequences within this sample yield the same CDR3. The gene calls are TRBV7-3 and TRBJ1-1; the D is unclear. The CDR3 sequence is 15 residues long. V was pared by 5 bases and J by 1 base, with 14 bases between. Germline assignment: CDR1 SGHTA and CDR2 FQGTGA. The CDR3 DNA is TGTGCCAGCAGCCTTATGGCCCGGGGGAACACTGAAGCTTTCTTT. It encodes CASSLMARGNTEAFF.